Listed here is a single TCR beta chain. Its target is unknown. These data are taken from a study of CD8+ T cells in alopecia areata. In alopecia areata patients, both lesional scalp punch biopsies and peripheral blood were collected. From PBMCs, CD4+ and CD8+ T cells were sorted. Germline CDR1 reads SGHAT; CDR2 reads FQNNGV. V lost 5 bases and J lost 0, with 11 bases in between. CDR3 length: 14 amino acids. RNA extraction and reverse transcription yielded cDNA as sequencing template. TCRdb's copy holds only in-frame clones and misses some; the assay was immunoSEQ multiplex PCR. The table lists under 75,000 clones, about 44% of them singletons. Findings and limits, study-wide: For lesional scalp, especially alopecia totalis/universalis, clonality was higher than in normal scalp. The study found TCR sharing across patients less clear than in mice, possibly for HLA reasons.

The V call is TRBV11-2, the J call TRBJ2-7; the D gene is possibly TRBD2 (5 bases). The sample in question was CD8+ T cells sorted from blood, obtained at week 0. The sequence was obtained from a human donor with alopecia areata. CDR3 bases: TGTGCCAGCAGCGGAGGACCAATCTCCTACGAGCAGTACTTC. Its translation is CASSGGPISYEQYF.